What follows is one T cell receptor beta chain and its context. Antigen specificity is unknown. CD45RO-negative CD8 cells positively selected for CCR7 made up the naive population, which excluded terminally differentiated effector memory CD45RA+ cells. The donor cohort consisted entirely of Caucasian adults residing in Nashville, Tennessee. The data originate from a study of shared clonotypes between healthy human individuals. On the study more broadly: A donor's plate count was three for CD4 naive and three for CD4 memory; CD8 naive had two and CD8 memory one.

This CDR3 region has 15 residues. Germline-derived CDR1 and CDR2 are MNHNS and SASEGT. Trimming stripped 3 bases from V and 0 bases from J, with 12 bases between. Assay: immunoSEQ multiplex PCR; the TCRdb copy retains only in-frame clones and omits some. Among some 2 million clones listed, approximately 95% were seen once. Study-level findings and limits: Shared across several donors were around 5% of the naive CD4 clonotypes.

The rearrangement links TRBV6-1 to TRBJ2-7, with D perhaps being TRBD1 or TRBD2 (5 bases each). The sequenced sample was naive CD8+ T cells sorted from blood. The sequence came from a man younger than 35 in good health. The CDR3 sequence is CASSEGVSSSYEQYF. The DNA for the CDR3 is TGTGCCAGCAGTGAGGGGGTATCTTCCTCCTACGAGCAGTACTTC.